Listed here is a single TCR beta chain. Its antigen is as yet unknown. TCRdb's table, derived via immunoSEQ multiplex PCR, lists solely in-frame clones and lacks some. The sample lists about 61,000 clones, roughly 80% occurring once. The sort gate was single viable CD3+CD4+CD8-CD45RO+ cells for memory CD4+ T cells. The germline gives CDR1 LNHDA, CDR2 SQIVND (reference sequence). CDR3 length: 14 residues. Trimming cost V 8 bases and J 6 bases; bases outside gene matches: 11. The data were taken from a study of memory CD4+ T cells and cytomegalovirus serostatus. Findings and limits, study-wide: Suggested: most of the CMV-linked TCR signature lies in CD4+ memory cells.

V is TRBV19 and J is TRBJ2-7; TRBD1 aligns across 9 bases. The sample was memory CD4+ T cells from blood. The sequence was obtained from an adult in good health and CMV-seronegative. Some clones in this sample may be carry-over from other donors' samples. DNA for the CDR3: TGTGCCAGTCAAAGCCGGGACAGGGTGGGCGAGCAGTACTTC. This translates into CASQSRDRVGEQYF.